The 15 T cell receptor beta chains below all came from one sample that was sequenced in a study of persistence of HIV-infected CD4 T cells. An overlapping HIV-1 Gag peptide pool stimulated these cells at 0.95 to 1 ug/peptide/mL. Sorting of responding CD4+ T cells relied on upregulated CD40 ligand together with CD69. No antigen is known for these receptors. The libraries were made with immunoSEQ version 4 in survey mode. The repertoire was sequenced with immunoSEQ multiplex PCR; TCRdb's copy has only in-frame clones and lacks some. The data contain fewer than 15,000 clones, about 70% of them singletons. The specimen comprised CD4+ T cells sorted from PBMCs after roughly 18-hour stimulation, sampled from a patient who received antiretroviral therapy. Every receptor here comes from an adult man with HIV who was CMV-seropositive.

The chain uses TRBV14 and TRBJ2-7; D is uncertain. CDR1 and CDR2 (germline): SGHDN, FVKESK. The CDR3 runs 11 residues. Trimming left V 2 bases short and J 3 bases short, with 2 bases between. The chain's CDR3 is CASSQHYEQYF. The DNA for the CDR3 is TGTGCCAGCAGCCAACACTACGAGCAGTACTTC.

The V call is TRBV29-1, the J call TRBJ1-1, with a tentative D call TRBD1 (5 bases). V lost 7 bases to trimming and J lost 4 bases, with 16 bases between them. Germline lookup yields CDR1 SQVTM and CDR2 ANQGSEA. This CDR3 contains 13 residues. The CDR3, as DNA: TGCAGCGCGGCAGGGCCCCCGAGCACTGAAGCTTTCTTT. It yields the protein CSAAGPPSTEAFF.

This clone is large (0.1 to 1%) in the sample. Other DNA sequences in this sample translate to the same CDR3. The chain recombines TRBV27 with TRBJ2-2; maybe TRBD2 (5 bases). Trimming took 1 base from V and 5 from J, leaving 11 bases between them. Per the germline V gene, CDR1 is MNHEY and CDR2 is SMNVEV (reference sequence). This CDR3 comprises 15 residues. The CDR3 DNA follows: TGTGCCAGCAGTTTATTCCGGGAAGGGACCGGGGAGCTGTTTTTT. It is translated as CASSLFREGTGELFF.

The rearrangement links TRBV5-1 to TRBJ2-7; D is ambiguous. V was shortened by 0 bases and J by 2 bases, with 6 bases between the two germline ends. The CDR3 extends over 13 amino acids. Germline V CDR1 and CDR2: SGHRS, YFSETQ. The CDR3: CASSLDRTYEQYF. CDR3 bases: TGCGCCAGCAGCTTGGATCGGACCTACGAGCAGTACTTC.

This clone occurred once. This chain joins TRBV3-1 (or the pseudogene TRBV3-2) and TRBJ1-1; D not certain. Trimming removed 4 bases at V and 0 bases at J, with 12 bases between. This CDR3 has 15 residues. The germline V gene has CDR1 LGHDT and CDR2 YNNKEL (reference sequence). CDR3 residues: CASSPYGKMNTEAFF. The CDR3 DNA reads as TGTGCCAGCAGCCCCTATGGGAAGATGAACACTGAAGCTTTCTTT.

Note on this clone: One end of the junction does not line up with germline, which may come from a read error. The DNA of the CDR3 is TGTGCTAGCAGCTTAGGACTAGCGGGGGGCAATGAGCAGTTCTTC. Translated, it gives CASSLGLAGGNEQFF. The rearrangement joins TRBV7-7 to TRBJ2-1, with TRBD2 matching over 14 bases. Germline lookup yields CDR1 SSHAT and CDR2 FNYEAQ (reference sequence). This CDR3 has 15 residues. Full variable domain (missing parts from reference TRBV7-7 and TRBJ2-1): GAGVSQSPRYKVTKRGQDVTLRCDPISSHATLYWYQQALGQGPEFLTYFNYEAQPDKSGLPSDRFSAERPEGSISTLTIQRTEQRDSAMYRCASSLGLAGGNEQFFGPGTRLTVL.

This clone was seen once. The CDR3 nucleotides read TGTGCCTGGAACTATTCTCCGGGAGACGAGCAGTACTTC. It translates to CAWNYSPGDEQYF. This chain links TRBV30 with TRBJ2-7; TRBD2 might be the D (6 bases). The CDR3 runs 13 residues. Germline CDR1 GTSNPN, CDR2 SVGIG (reference sequence). V was shortened by 4 bases and J by 5 bases, with 15 bases between the two germline ends.

This clone was recorded a few times. V gene TRBV2 combines with J gene TRBJ1-5; no reliable D call. CDR3 length: 14 amino acids. V was shortened by 7 bases and J by 0 bases, with 10 bases between the two germline ends. Germline CDR1 reads SNHLY; CDR2 reads FYNNEI. The CDR3, as DNA: TGTGCCAGCAAGGCAGTAGCTAGCAATCAGCCCCAGCATTTT. It specifies CASKAVASNQPQHF.

This chain joins TRBV7-9 and TRBJ2-7, with D hard to call. Trimming pared 3 bases from V and 0 bases from J, leaving 6 bases between. Germline CDR1 reads SEHNR; CDR2 reads FQNEAQ (reference sequence). The CDR3 length is 13 residues. This chain's CDR3 is CASSFRLSYEQYF. The CDR3 DNA follows: TGTGCCAGCAGCTTCCGACTCTCCTACGAGCAGTACTTC.

The chain employs TRBV19 and TRBJ1-6; D perhaps matches TRBD1 (5 bases). Trimming took off 4 bases at V and 7 bases at J, with 11 bases between the two ends. The CDR3 consists of 14 residues. Germline values: CDR1 LNHDA, CDR2 SQIVND (reference sequence). The CDR3 coding sequence is TGTGCCAGTAGTAACCGGGACCGAAATTCACCCCTCCACTTT. The encoded protein is CASSNRDRNSPLHF.

This chain joins TRBV19 and TRBJ2-4, with 11 bases lining up with TRBD2. Germline V gives CDR1 LNHDA, CDR2 SQIVND (reference sequence). Germline trimming cut 4 bases from V and 2 bases from J; bases unmatched to any gene: 4. The CDR3 is 16 amino acids. CDR3 in amino acids: CASSTRTSGPKNIQYF. The DNA for the CDR3 is TGTGCCAGTAGTACCCGGACTAGCGGGCCCAAAAACATTCAGTACTTC. Full variable domain (remainder filled in from reference TRBV19 and TRBJ2-4): DGGITQSPKYLFRKEGQNVTLSCEQNLNHDAMYWYRQDPGQGLRLIYYSQIVNDFQKGDIAEGYSVSREKKESFPLTVTSAQKNPTAFYLCASSTRTSGPKNIQYFGAGTRLSVL.

The V gene is TRBV29-1, the J gene TRBJ2-1; 8 bases fit TRBD1. CDR1 and CDR2 (germline): SQVTM, ANQGSEA. The CDR3 runs to 16 residues. J gave up 5 bases and V 4 bases, and 13 bases lay outside the gene matches. In DNA form, the CDR3 reads TGCAGCGTTGTCCCCTCCGCCAGGGGGCTTGACAATGAGCAGTTCTTC. Translating it yields CSVVPSARGLDNEQFF.

This chain connects TRBV19 to TRBJ1-2, with D tentatively TRBD1 (5 bases). CDR3 size: 13 residues. Germline CDR1 and CDR2: LNHDA and SQIVND (reference sequence). Trimming cost V 5 bases and J 1 base, with 8 bases left between them. The CDR3 DNA is TGTGCCAGTAGTGAGACAGTTAACTATGGCTACACCTTC. This sequence encodes CASSETVNYGYTF.

The genes are TRBV4-1 and TRBJ1-5; D may be TRBD1 (5 bases). Deletions cut 5 bases from V and 1 base from J, with 12 bases between. Germline V gives CDR1 MGHRA, CDR2 YSYEKL. The CDR3 contains 15 residues. The CDR3 coding sequence is TGCGCCAGCAGCAAGGGACCTCGGAGCAATCAGCCCCAGCATTTT. It yields the protein CASSKGPRSNQPQHF.

The chain employs TRBV15 and TRBJ2-1, with unresolved D. The CDR3 runs 13 residues. Per germline, CDR1 LNHNV and CDR2 YYDKDF (reference sequence). The V end was cut by 0 bases, the J end by 10 bases, with 10 bases between. This chain's CDR3 is CATSRDYSGEQFF. CDR3 coding DNA: TGTGCCACCAGCAGAGATTACAGTGGCGAGCAGTTCTTC.